This T cell receptor (beta chain) was documented in a study of OX40 agonist ivuxolimab in advanced cancers. At the level of the study: Anti-PD-1, anti-PD-L1 or anti-CTLA-4 therapy given earlier was allowed, and roughly 38% had some. Three patients had partial responses: one hepatocellular carcinoma, two cutaneous melanoma.

The CDR3 consists of 14 residues. The germline CDR1 and CDR2 sequences are SEHNR and FQNEAQ (reference sequence). Trimming left V 6 bases short and J 0 bases short, with 10 bases between. TCRdb's copy holds only in-frame clones and misses some; the assay was immunoSEQ multiplex PCR. The sample has tens of thousands of clones; around 89% are singletons. The chain combines TRBV7-9 with TRBJ2-3; D uncertain. This TCR came from an adult with an advanced solid tumor such as melanoma, head and neck, liver or kidney cancer. The material sequenced was CD4+ or CD8+ T cells sorted from blood, taken in a trial of the OX40 agonist ivuxolimab. In nucleotides, the CDR3 is TGTGCCAGCAGTACTGGAACTAGCACAGATACGCAGTATTTT. It encodes CASSTGTSTDTQYF.